Below are 10 T cell receptor beta chains sequenced from a single sample in a study of shared clonotypes between healthy human individuals. TCRdb's table, derived via immunoSEQ multiplex PCR, lists solely in-frame clones and lacks some. The sample yields roughly 1,100,000 clones, approximately 72% seen once. Sequencing input: memory CD4+ T cells sorted from blood. The sample's subset: CD45RA-negative fraction. The receptors were gathered from a man aged 18 to 30 in good health.

This clone was recorded only once. Other DNA variants within this sample encode the same CDR3. This chain links TRBV7-2 with TRBJ2-3; 11 nucleotides agree with TRBD2. This CDR3 has 16 amino acids. Germline lookup yields CDR1 SGHTA and CDR2 FQGNSA. V lost 5 bases to trimming and J lost 0 bases; unmatched junction nucleotides: 4. The CDR3 DNA reads as TGTGCCAGCAGCCCTAGACTAGCGGGGAGCACAGATACGCAGTATTTT. It translates to CASSPRLAGSTDTQYF.

The rearrangement uses TRBV6-5 and TRBJ1-5; weak D call: TRBD1 (5 bases). The V end lost 6 bases, the J end lost 5 bases, and 11 bases lay between the germline ends. This CDR3 region has 13 residues. Germline CDR1 and CDR2: MNHEY and SVGAGI. DNA of the CDR3: TGTGCCAGCAGCCGGGGGGGGGATCAGCCCCAGCATTTT. Its translation: CASSRGGDQPQHF.

This clone was observed a single time. The chain uses TRBV6-6 and TRBJ2-7; the match to TRBD2 covers 13 bases. Trimming cost V 4 bases and J 6 bases; bases outside gene matches: 6. Germline CDR1 reads MNHNY; CDR2 reads SVGAGI (reference sequence). The CDR3 totals 15 residues. The CDR3 sequence: CASSLLAGGPGEQYF. CDR3 nucleotides: TGTGCCAGCAGTTTACTAGCGGGGGGGCCCGGCGAGCAGTACTTC.

This chain connects TRBV7-2 to TRBJ2-7, with TRBD2 as a possible D gene (6 bases). Germline V CDR1 and CDR2: SGHTA, FQGNSA. This CDR3 is built from 13 residues. V gave up 4 bases and J gave up 6 bases, with 13 bases separating them. The CDR3 DNA reads TGTGCCAGCAGCTGGGGGAGGACGATCGAGCAGTACTTC. It is translated as CASSWGRTIEQYF.

The chain carries TRBV18 and TRBJ2-7; TRBD1 matches 9 bases. The germline V gene has CDR1 KGHSH and CDR2 LQKENI. CDR3 length: 15 residues. The junction had 11 bases not matched to a gene; V was cut back by 6 bases and J by 5 bases. CDR3 region: CASSRLPGQGDEQYF. The CDR3 nucleotides read TGTGCCAGCTCCCGCCTTCCGGGACAGGGAGACGAGCAGTACTTC.

This chain joins TRBV6-6 and TRBJ2-5; 7 nucleotides agree with TRBD1. The germline V gene encodes CDR1 MNHNY and CDR2 SVGAGI (reference sequence). J lost 4 bases, V lost 2 bases, and 7 bases had no gene match. This CDR3 spans 15 amino acids. The CDR3 protein is CASSYGQGDSETQYF. Written as DNA, the CDR3 is TGTGCCAGCAGTTACGGCCAGGGGGATTCAGAGACCCAGTACTTC.

This clone was counted a single time. The chain carries TRBV11-2 and TRBJ1-2, with D unresolved. The germline CDR1 and CDR2 sequences are SGHAT and FQNNGV. Trimming took 5 bases from V and 7 from J, leaving 8 bases between them. This CDR3 spans 11 amino acids. CDR3 sequence reads: CASSPGRGYTF. CDR3 nucleotide sequence: TGTGCCAGCAGCCCCGGACGTGGCTACACCTTC.

The rearrangement uses TRBV7-2 and TRBJ2-7; possible D gene TRBD2, 6 bases. CDR1 SGHTA and CDR2 FQGNSA come from the germline V gene. The V end was cut by 2 bases, the J end by 4 bases, with 15 bases between. This CDR3 is built from 15 residues. The CDR3 DNA is TGTGCCAGCAGCTTAATCGGAGGGAGTGGGTACGAGCAGTACTTC. As protein: CASSLIGGSGYEQYF.

V is TRBV5-1 and J is TRBJ1-3; D not resolved. Germline V CDR1 and CDR2: SGHRS, YFSETQ. Trimming stripped 5 bases from V and 0 bases from J, with 9 bases between. CDR3 length: 14 amino acids. CDR3 loop: CASRDGYSGNTIYF. In DNA, the CDR3 is TGCGCCAGCAGGGACGGATACTCTGGAAACACCATATATTTT.

The J gene is TRBJ1-4, the V gene TRBV7-2; TRBD1 agrees at 7 bases. CDR3 length: 15 residues. V lost 5 bases, J lost 3 bases, and 6 bases stayed unmatched. Germline V gene lookup returns CDR1 SGHTA and CDR2 FQGNSA. CDR3 loop: CASSLRDSPNEKLFF. The CDR3 nucleotides read TGTGCCAGCAGCCTGCGGGACAGCCCTAATGAAAAACTGTTTTTT.